The 21 T cell receptor beta chains reported below all come from one sample, sequenced in a study of blood T cell repertoires in COVID-19. Here immunoSEQ multiplex PCR was the method, and the copy in TCRdb shows in-frame clones only, minus some. The sample lists some 120,000 clones; about 86% were seen once. Material: peripheral blood. Receptors originate from a woman between 45 and 60 years old with active or convalescent COVID-19.

The gene calls are TRBV15 and TRBJ1-5; TRBD1 might be the D (6 bases). Per germline, CDR1 LNHNV and CDR2 YYDKDF (reference sequence). This CDR3 comprises 13 residues. Trimming shortened V by 4 bases and J by 4 bases, and 8 bases separated the two germline ends. The CDR3 DNA is TGTGCCACCAGCACTCAGGGGAATCAGCCCCAGCATTTT. Encoded protein: CATSTQGNQPQHF.

In regard to this clone: The junction and the germline gene differ at one end; a read error may be behind it. J is TRBJ1-1 and V is TRBV11-2; tentative D call: TRBD1 (5 bases). This CDR3 spans 14 amino acids. CDR1 is SGHAT and CDR2 is FQNNGV in the germline V gene. CDR3 amino acids: CASGFRGMGTEAFF. CDR3 nucleotide sequence: TGTGCCAGCGGCTTTCGGGGGATGGGTACTGAAGCTTTCTTT.

The chain is built from TRBV10-3 and TRBJ1-4, with TRBD1 identical over 7 bases. The CDR3 is 14 amino acids. Germline CDR1 and CDR2: ENHRY and SYGVKD. V trimming: 4 bases; J trimming: 6 bases; junction bases outside the gene matches: 5. CDR3 in amino acids: CAISGTGLDEKLFF. CDR3 DNA: TGTGCCATCAGTGGGACAGGTCTGGATGAAAAACTGTTTTTT.

This chain joins TRBV6-6 and TRBJ2-7, with unresolved D. V lost 8 bases to trimming and J lost 4 bases, with 12 bases between them. CDR3 length equals 12 residues. Looked up from germline, CDR1 is MNHNY and CDR2 is SVGAGI (reference sequence). CDR3 protein: CASSIGQYEQYF. DNA of the CDR3: TGTGCCAGCTCTATTGGGCAATACGAGCAGTACTTC.

This clone was picked up a small number of times. CDR3 region: CASGRDSRWEQYF. In DNA, the CDR3 is TGTGCCAGCGGAAGGGACAGCCGATGGGAGCAGTACTTC. V and J are TRBV6-5 and TRBJ2-7; 7 nucleotides align to TRBD1. Germline trimming cut 8 bases from V and 7 bases from J; bases unmatched to any gene: 11. Germline values: CDR1 MNHEY, CDR2 SVGAGI. CDR3 length equals 13 residues.

The chain recombines TRBV28 with TRBJ1-5; no firm D call. This CDR3 has 14 amino acids. Germline lookup yields CDR1 MDHEN and CDR2 SYDVKM. V was clipped by 2 bases and J by 6 bases, with 11 bases between them. In nucleotides, the CDR3 is TGTGCCAGCAGTTTAGGCGGGCAGAGTCAGCCCCAGCATTTT. This codes for CASSLGGQSQPQHF. The full variable domain, with the rest looked up from reference TRBV28 and TRBJ1-5, is DVKVTQSSRYLVKRTGEKVFLECVQDMDHENMFWYRQDPGLGLRLIYFSYDVKMKEKGDIPEGYSVSREKKERFSLILESASTNQTSMYLCASSLGGQSQPQHFGDGTRLSIL.

This clone was found once. The chain recombines TRBV28 with TRBJ1-2; 9 positions agree with TRBD1. With 4 bases clipped from V and 0 bases from J, the junction kept 3 bases outside the gene matches. Germline CDR1 and CDR2: MDHEN and SYDVKM. This CDR3 comprises 15 residues. The CDR3 here is CASSSTGGSNYGYTF. The CDR3 nucleotides read TGTGCCAGCAGTTCCACAGGGGGCTCTAACTATGGCTACACCTTC.

This chain connects TRBV7-3 to TRBJ2-3; 7 bases align to TRBD1. The junction had 8 bases not matched to a gene; V was cut back by 5 bases and J by 9 bases. CDR1 is SGHTA, CDR2 FQGTGA, per germline. This CDR3 has 13 amino acids. CDR3 amino acids: CASSLNPRGTQYF. The DNA for the CDR3 is TGTGCCAGCAGCCTCAACCCCAGGGGGACGCAGTATTTT.

The rearrangement uses TRBV6-4 and TRBJ2-5, with D maybe TRBD1 (5 bases). Looked up from germline, CDR1 is MRHNA and CDR2 is SNTAGT. The CDR3 spans 13 residues. The V end lost 7 bases, the J end lost 5 bases, and 14 bases lay between the germline ends. The CDR3 loop reads CASTEGAEETQYF. In DNA form, the CDR3 reads TGTGCCAGCACCGAAGGGGCGGAGGAGACCCAGTACTTC.

The chain has TRBV7-9 and TRBJ2-7, with D hard to call. Trimming removed 2 bases at V and 6 bases at J, with 11 bases between. CDR1 SEHNR and CDR2 FQNEAQ come from the germline V gene (reference sequence). CDR3 size: 13 residues. CDR3 sequence (DNA): TGTGCCAGCAGCTTATGGCTTGGTGGCGAGCAGTACTTC. Translating it yields CASSLWLGGEQYF.

V usage is TRBV28 and J usage is TRBJ1-2, with 8 bases aligning to TRBD1. Germline V gives CDR1 MDHEN, CDR2 SYDVKM. With 3 bases clipped from V and 4 bases from J, the junction kept 1 base outside the gene matches. This CDR3 comprises 13 residues. The DNA of the CDR3 is TGTGCCAGCAGTTTCCAGGGGGCCTATGGCTACACCTTC. Residues: CASSFQGAYGYTF.

This chain uses TRBV15 with TRBJ1-2, with a possible D match to TRBD1 (6 bases). In germline, CDR1 is LNHNV, CDR2 YYDKDF (reference sequence). The CDR3 is 14 amino acids. Trimming stripped 7 bases from V and 5 bases from J, with 17 bases between. This CDR3 reads CATKTDGGAYGYTF. The CDR3 DNA sequence: TGTGCCACCAAAACAGATGGGGGCGCATATGGCTACACCTTC.

V gene TRBV6-6 combines with J gene TRBJ1-2, with TRBD1 matching over 8 bases. V was pared by 4 bases and J by 3 bases, with 7 bases of the junction left unmatched. The CDR3 is 15 amino acids. From germline, CDR1 is MNHNY and CDR2 SVGAGI (reference sequence). DNA of the CDR3: TGTGCCAGCAGTTTCTTCAGGGGGCAGGACTATGGCTACACCTTC. It encodes CASSFFRGQDYGYTF.

The chain is built from TRBV27 and TRBJ1-2, with 8 bases lining up with TRBD1. CDR3 length equals 15 residues. Germline values: CDR1 MNHEY, CDR2 SMNVEV (reference sequence). Trimming took 3 bases from V and 3 from J; bases not matched to a gene: 6. The CDR3 nucleotides read TGTGCCAGCAGTTTTCAGGGGGCGATGGACTATGGCTACACCTTC. It encodes CASSFQGAMDYGYTF.

The rearrangement links TRBV6-5 to TRBJ2-7, with 9 bases identical to TRBD2. V lost 6 bases and J lost 7; bases outside the gene matches: 10. Germline V gives CDR1 MNHEY, CDR2 SVGAGI. The CDR3 runs to 14 residues. CDR3 DNA: TGTGCCAGCAGAATAGCGGGAGTGAGGTCTGAGCAGTACTTC. Translating it yields CASRIAGVRSEQYF.

V is TRBV14 and J is TRBJ2-1, with 9 bases aligning to TRBD2. CDR3 size: 14 residues. CDR1 is SGHDN, CDR2 FVKESK, per germline. J lost 7 bases, V lost 6 bases, and 7 bases had no gene match. For the CDR3, the DNA is TGTGCCAGCAGGACTAGCGGCCCCGCGAATGAGCAGTTCTTC. Protein sequence: CASRTSGPANEQFF.

The gene calls are TRBV27 and TRBJ1-1; D remains unclear. The V and J ends lost 0 bases and 4 bases respectively, with 6 bases between them. CDR3 length: 13 residues. Germline CDR1 MNHEY, CDR2 SMNVEV (reference sequence). CDR3 sequence reads: CASSLSGVTEAFF. In nucleotides, the CDR3 is TGTGCCAGCAGTTTATCCGGAGTCACTGAAGCTTTCTTT.

V gene TRBV27 combines with J gene TRBJ1-2; D gene unclear. Germline V gene data show CDR1 as MNHEY and CDR2 as SMNVEV (reference sequence). The CDR3 extends over 13 amino acids. The V end lost 3 bases, the J end lost 8 bases, and 13 bases lay between the germline ends. DNA for the CDR3: TGTGCCAGCAGTTTCCTCCCGCCGCGCGGCTACACCTTC. Encoded protein: CASSFLPPRGYTF.

The chain joins TRBV29-1 to TRBJ1-2; no definite D call. CDR1 is SQVTM, CDR2 ANQGSEA, per germline. Trimming stripped 7 bases from V and 8 bases from J, with 17 bases between. This CDR3 region has 12 residues. DNA for the CDR3: TGCAGCGCCCTGGTGGGTCCGGGGGGCTACACCTTC. Residues: CSALVGPGGYTF.

The chain recombines TRBV30 with TRBJ2-7; D remains unclear. Germline CDR1 and CDR2: GTSNPN and SVGIG (reference sequence). Trimming removed 2 bases at V and 2 bases at J, with 4 bases between. CDR3 length: 11 residues. The CDR3 DNA reads as TGTGCCTGGAGTTCTACCTACGAGCAGTACTTC. Its protein product is CAWSSTYEQYF.

The chain is built from TRBV19 and TRBJ2-3, with D tentatively TRBD1 (5 bases). This CDR3 comprises 14 residues. V dropped 3 bases and J dropped 4 bases, with 11 bases sitting between them. In germline, CDR1 is LNHDA, CDR2 SQIVND (reference sequence). CDR3 sequence (DNA): TGTGCCAGTAGTATCCAGGGATCCCCAGATACGCAGTATTTT. Amino acids: CASSIQGSPDTQYF.